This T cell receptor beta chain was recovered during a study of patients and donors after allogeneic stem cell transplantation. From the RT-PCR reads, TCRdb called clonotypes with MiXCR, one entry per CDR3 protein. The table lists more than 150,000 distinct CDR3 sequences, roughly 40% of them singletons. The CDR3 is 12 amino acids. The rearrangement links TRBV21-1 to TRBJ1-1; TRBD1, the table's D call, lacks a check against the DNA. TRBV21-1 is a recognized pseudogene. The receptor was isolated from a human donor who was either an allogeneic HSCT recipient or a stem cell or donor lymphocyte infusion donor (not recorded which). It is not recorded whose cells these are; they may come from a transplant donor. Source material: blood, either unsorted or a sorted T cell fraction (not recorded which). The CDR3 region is CASQGRRTEAFF. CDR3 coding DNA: TGTGCCAGCCAGGGGCGGCGCACTGAAGCTTTCTTT.